Here is one TCR beta chain with its context. Its antigen is as yet unknown. Measured with immunoSEQ multiplex PCR; TCRdb has only the in-frame clones, and not every one. The table includes tens of thousands of clones, roughly nine tenths detected once. The sample comes from a study of OX40 agonist ivuxolimab in advanced cancers. Looking at the study overall: The drug used for patients, ivuxolimab, was an agonistic anti-OX40 (CD134) antibody. Each dose-escalation patient presented with hepatocellular carcinoma, melanoma, renal cell or head and neck cancer. Study outcomes and limitations: Doses of 0.1 to 3.0 mg/kg were accompanied by clonal expansion of CD4+ and CD8+ blood T cells by week 6.

Sampling times: baseline, cycle 4 day 1, cycle 7 day 1. The CDR3 covers 17 residues. Trimming cost V 4 bases and J 0 bases, with 19 bases left between them. From germline, CDR1 is LNHDA and CDR2 SQIVND (reference sequence). The clonotype comes from an adult with an advanced solid tumor such as melanoma, head and neck, liver or kidney cancer. The material sequenced was CD4+ or CD8+ T cells sorted from blood, taken in a trial of the OX40 agonist ivuxolimab. V is TRBV19 and J is TRBJ2-7; the D is unclear. The DNA of the CDR3 is TGTGCCAGTAGTACCCCTTTCGACCCCATGAGCTCCTACGAGCAGTACTTC. Translation gives CASSTPFDPMSSYEQYF.